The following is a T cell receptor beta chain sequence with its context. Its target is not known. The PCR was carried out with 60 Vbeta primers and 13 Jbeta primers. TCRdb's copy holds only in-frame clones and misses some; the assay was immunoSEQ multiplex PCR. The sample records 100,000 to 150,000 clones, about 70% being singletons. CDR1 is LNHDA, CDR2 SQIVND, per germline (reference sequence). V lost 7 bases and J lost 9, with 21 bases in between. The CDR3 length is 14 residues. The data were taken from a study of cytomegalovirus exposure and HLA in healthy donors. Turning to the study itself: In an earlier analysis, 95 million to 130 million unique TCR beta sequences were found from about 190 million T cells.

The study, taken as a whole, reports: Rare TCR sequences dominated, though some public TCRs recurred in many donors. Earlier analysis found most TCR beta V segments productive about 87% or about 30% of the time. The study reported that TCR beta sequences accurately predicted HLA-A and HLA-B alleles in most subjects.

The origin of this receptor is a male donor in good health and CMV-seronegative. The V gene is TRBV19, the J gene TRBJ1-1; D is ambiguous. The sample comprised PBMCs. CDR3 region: CASMAWTPSSKAFF. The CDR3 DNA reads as TGTGCCAGTATGGCTTGGACTCCTTCAAGTAAAGCTTTCTTT.